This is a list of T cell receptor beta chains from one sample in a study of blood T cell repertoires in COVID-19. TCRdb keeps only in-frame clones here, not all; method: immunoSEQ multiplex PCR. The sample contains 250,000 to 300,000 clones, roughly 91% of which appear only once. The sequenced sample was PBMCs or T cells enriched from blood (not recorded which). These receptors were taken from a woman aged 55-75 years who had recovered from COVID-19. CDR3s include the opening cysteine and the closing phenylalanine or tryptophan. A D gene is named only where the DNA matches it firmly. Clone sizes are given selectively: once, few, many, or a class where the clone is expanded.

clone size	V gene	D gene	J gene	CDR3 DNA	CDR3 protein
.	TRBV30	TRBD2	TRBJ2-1	TGTGCCTGGAGTCTCGGGAGGCGGTACAATGAGCAGTTCTTC	CAWSLGRRYNEQFF
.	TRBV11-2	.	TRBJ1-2	TGTGCCAGCAGCTCAAACAGGTTCTATGGCTACACCTTC	CASSSNRFYGYTF
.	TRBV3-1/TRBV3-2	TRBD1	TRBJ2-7	TGTGCCAGCAGCAGACGACAGGGGTCCTACGAGCAGTACTTC	CASSRRQGSYEQYF
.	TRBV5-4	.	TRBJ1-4	TGTGCCAGCAGCTTCTGGGGGCGTGAAAAACTGTTTTTT	CASSFWGREKLFF
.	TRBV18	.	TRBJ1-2	TGTGCCAGCTCACCACCCGCAAGCGGCTACACCTTC	CASSPPASGYTF
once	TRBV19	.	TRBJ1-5	TGTGCCAGTAGTACTCAGGGGAAGCAGCCCCAGCATTTT	CASSTQGKQPQHF
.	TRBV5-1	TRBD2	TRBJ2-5	TGCGCCAGCAGCTCCATGCCGGGACTAGCGGGAGGGCCGATCCAAGAGACCCAGTACTTC	CASSSMPGLAGGPIQETQYF
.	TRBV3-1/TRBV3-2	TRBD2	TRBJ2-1	TGTGCCAGCAGCCCGGCTAGCGGGAGGGCGGGTGAGCAGTTCTTC	CASSPASGRAGEQFF
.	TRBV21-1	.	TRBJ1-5	TGTGCCAGCAGCCCCCAAGGACAGGGGGGACAGTATAGCAATCAGCCCCAGCATTTT	CASSPQGQGGQYSNQPQHF
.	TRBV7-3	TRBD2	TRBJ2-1	TGTGCCAGCAGCTTCCTCAGCGGGAGGAAAGTCGATGAGCAGTTCTTC	CASSFLSGRKVDEQFF
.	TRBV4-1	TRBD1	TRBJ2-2	TGCGCCAGCGAGGACAGGGCGGCTACAGAGTGGATGTTTAGGAGTGACACCGGGGAGCTGTTTTTT	CASEDRAATEWMFRSDTGELFF
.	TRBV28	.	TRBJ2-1	.	CASSLGTGGSREQFF
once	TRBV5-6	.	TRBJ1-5	TGTGCCAGCAGCTTGGGGGCGGGGCGGCCCGATCAGCCCCAGCATTTT	CASSLGAGRPDQPQHF
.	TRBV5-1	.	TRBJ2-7	TGCGCCAGCAGCCAGGCACAGGAGACCTACGAGCAGTACTTC	CASSQAQETYEQYF
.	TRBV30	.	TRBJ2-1	TGTGCCTGGAGTGTAAATCCGTCGGGTGAGCAGTTCTTC	CAWSVNPSGEQFF
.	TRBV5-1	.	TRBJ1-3	TGCGCCAGCAGCTTGGCACGGGGAAACACCATATATTTT	CASSLARGNTIYF
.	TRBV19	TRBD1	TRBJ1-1	TGTGCCAGTAGAAGACAGGGCATGAACACTGAAGCTTTCTTT	CASRRQGMNTEAFF
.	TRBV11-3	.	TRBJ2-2	TGTGCCAGCTTGGGAGGATCCGGGGAGCTGTTTTTT	CASLGGSGELFF
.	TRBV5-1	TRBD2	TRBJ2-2	TGCGCCAGCAGGCCCCGGGGGGACACCGGGGAGCTGTTTTTT	CASRPRGDTGELFF
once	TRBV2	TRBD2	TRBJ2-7	TGTGCCAGCAGGGTTTCGACTAGCGGGGGGCGGGAGCAGTACTTC	CASRVSTSGGREQYF
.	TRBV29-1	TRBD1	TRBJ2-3	TGCAGCGTTGATGGGCAGAGGGGGCTCAGTTTCACAGATACGCAGTATTTT	CSVDGQRGLSFTDTQYF
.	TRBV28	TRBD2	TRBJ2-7	TGTGCCAGCTGGACTAGCATAGTTCCCTTACCCTACGAGCAGTACTTC	CASWTSIVPLPYEQYF
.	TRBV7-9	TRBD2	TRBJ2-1	TGTGCCAGCAGCCTAAGTGGGACTAGGGTTTACAATGAGCAGTTCTTC	CASSLSGTRVYNEQFF
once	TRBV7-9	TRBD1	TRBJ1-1	TGTGCCAGCAGCCTACAGGGGACGAACACTGAAGCTTTCTTT	CASSLQGTNTEAFF
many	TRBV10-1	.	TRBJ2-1	TGCGCCAGCAGTGAGTCCCAGGGGCGAACCTACAATGAGCAGTTCTTC	CASSESQGRTYNEQFF
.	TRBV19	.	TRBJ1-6	TGTGCCAGTAGCCCCCAAGGGAGCTCCTATAATTCACCCCTCCACTTT	CASSPQGSSYNSPLHF
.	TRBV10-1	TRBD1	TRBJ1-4	TGCGCCAGAAACGGGACAGGTGATGAAAAACTGTTTTTT	CARNGTGDEKLFF
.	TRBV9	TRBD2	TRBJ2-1	TGTGCCAGCACCTCGGCGGGGGGCAATGAGCAGTTCTTC	CASTSAGGNEQFF
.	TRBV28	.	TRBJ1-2	TGTGCCAGCAGTTTGGGAGGGATCGGCTACACCTTC	CASSLGGIGYTF
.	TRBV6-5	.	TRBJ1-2	TGTGCCAGCAAACTAACTTCCGGGACTAATGGCTACACCTTC	CASKLTSGTNGYTF
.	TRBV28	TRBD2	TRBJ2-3	TGTGCAGGGGCTAGCGGGGGGGTCACAGATACGCAGTATTTT	CAGASGGVTDTQYF
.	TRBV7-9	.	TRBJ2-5	TGTGCCAGCAGCCCAACGCGGGTAATGGGAGAGACCCAGTACTTC	CASSPTRVMGETQYF
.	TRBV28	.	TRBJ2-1	TGTGCCAGCAGTAATTCCGGGAACTACAATGAGCAGTTCTTC	CASSNSGNYNEQFF
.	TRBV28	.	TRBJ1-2	TGTGCCAGCAGTTTCCGAGGAGATGGCTACACCTTC	CASSFRGDGYTF
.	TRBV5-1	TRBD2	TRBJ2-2	TGCGCCAGCAGCCCCTGGGCGGGAGCCCTCGAGCTGTTTTTT	CASSPWAGALELFF
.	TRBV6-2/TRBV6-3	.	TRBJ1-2	TGTGCCAGCAGTTACTCGGGGGACTCTGGCTACACCTTC	CASSYSGDSGYTF
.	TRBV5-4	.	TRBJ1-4	TGTGCCAGCAGCTTTGGGCCAGGCCCGAAAAAACTGTTTTTT	CASSFGPGPKKLFF
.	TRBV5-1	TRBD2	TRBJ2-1	TGCGCCAGCAGCTTCGCCGGGACTAGCGGGGGATTTGGGTCCTACAATGAGCAGTTCTTC	CASSFAGTSGGFGSYNEQFF
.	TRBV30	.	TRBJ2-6	TGTGCCTGGAGTGTACTCTGGGCCAACGTCCTGACTTTC	CAWSVLWANVLTF
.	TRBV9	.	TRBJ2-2	TGTGCCAGCAGCGTGCGAGAATCGAACACCGGGGAGCTGTTTTTT	CASSVRESNTGELFF
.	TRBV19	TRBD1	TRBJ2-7	TGTGCCAGTGAGGACAGGGTCAAGTACGAGCAGTACTTC	CASEDRVKYEQYF
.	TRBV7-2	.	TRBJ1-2	TGTGCCAGCAGCGTATTCCAGGGAGGCTACACCTTC	CASSVFQGGYTF
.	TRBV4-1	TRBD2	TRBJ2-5	TGCGCCAGCAGCCAAGAGGGGGGGACGGAGACCCAGTACTTC	CASSQEGGTETQYF
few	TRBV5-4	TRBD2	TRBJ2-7	TGTGCCAGCAGCCTGAGGACTAGCGCACCCTACGAGCAGTACTTC	CASSLRTSAPYEQYF
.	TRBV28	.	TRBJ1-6	TGTGCCAGCAGTGGAGGGAGCTCCTATAATTCACCCCTCCACTTT	CASSGGSSYNSPLHF
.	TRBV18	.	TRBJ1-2	TGTGCCAGCTCACCACCGGGACTACTTGAGGGCTATGGCTACACCTTC	CASSPPGLLEGYGYTF